Below are 20 T cell receptor beta chains sequenced from a single sample in a study of T cell responses to AZD1222 COVID-19 vaccine. The protocol was immunoSEQ multiplex PCR, while the TCRdb copy is restricted to in-frame clones and leaves out a portion. Here the sample spans about 37,000 clones, 86% being singletons. The specimen comprised peripheral blood, sampled on day 0 of AZD1222 vaccination. The source of these receptors is an adult in good health.

The rearrangement uses TRBV9 and TRBJ2-3; TRBD2 aligns across 13 bases. Germline trimming cut 4 bases from V and 6 bases from J; bases unmatched to any gene: 8. Germline values: CDR1 SGDLS, CDR2 YYNGEE. CDR3 length: 16 amino acids. For the CDR3, the DNA is TGTGCCAGCAGCCCAGGGACTAGCGGGGTGGTGGATACGCAGTATTTT. Translated: CASSPGTSGVVDTQYF. Full variable domain (remainder filled in from reference TRBV9 and TRBJ2-3): DSGVTQTPKHLITATGQRVTLRCSPRSGDLSVYWYQQSLDQGLQFLIQYYNGEERAKGNILERFSAQQFPDLHSELNLSSLELGDSALYFCASSPGTSGVVDTQYFGPGTRLTVL.

This clone was found a few times. Other nucleotide sequences from this sample produce the same CDR3. The rearrangement uses TRBV19 and TRBJ2-2; D unresolved. CDR1 is LNHDA and CDR2 is SQIVND in the germline V gene (reference sequence). Deletions cut 6 bases from V and 7 bases from J, with 6 bases between. The CDR3 loop spans 11 amino acids. The CDR3 reads CASRFGGELFF. CDR3 nucleotides: TGTGCCAGTAGATTTGGCGGGGAGCTGTTTTTT.

V and J are TRBV20-1 and TRBJ2-3; D gene uncertain. CDR1 and CDR2 from the germline V gene are DFQATT and SNEGSKA (reference sequence). V was shortened by 1 base and J by 6 bases, with 2 bases between the two germline ends. The CDR3 extends over 10 amino acids. The CDR3 is CSARGDTQYF. The CDR3, as DNA: TGCAGTGCTAGAGGTGATACGCAGTATTTT.

The chain combines TRBV4-1 with TRBJ2-6; D possibly corresponds to TRBD2 (6 bases). V was cut by 1 base and J by 0 bases, with 16 bases left in between. CDR3 length equals 19 residues. Germline CDR1 reads MGHRA; CDR2 reads YSYEKL. The CDR3, as DNA: TGCGCCAGCAGCCAAGGGGATAGGTTGGGGGGCTCTGGGGCCAACGTCCTGACTTTC. It specifies CASSQGDRLGGSGANVLTF.

V gene TRBV30 combines with J gene TRBJ1-2; no definite D call. Trimming removed 3 bases at V and 0 bases at J, with 8 bases between. CDR1 is GTSNPN and CDR2 is SVGIG in the germline V gene (reference sequence). This CDR3 has 13 amino acids. CDR3 region: CAWSSIANYGYTF. CDR3 DNA: TGTGCCTGGAGCAGCATAGCTAACTATGGCTACACCTTC.

This rearrangement joins TRBV6-2 or TRBV6-3 to TRBJ1-1; TRBD1 is a possible D gene (5 bases). The CDR3 spans 14 residues. V was shortened by 5 bases and J by 4 bases, with 14 bases between the two germline ends. The germline gives CDR1 MNHEY, CDR2 SVGEGT. The CDR3: CASSPPRVGTEAFF. DNA for the CDR3: TGTGCCAGCAGTCCCCCCAGGGTAGGCACTGAAGCTTTCTTT.

This chain uses TRBV7-2 with TRBJ1-4, with D possibly matching TRBD1 (6 bases). Trimming removed 4 bases at V and 7 bases at J, with 10 bases between. The CDR3 covers 13 residues. The V gene's germline CDR1 is SGHTA and CDR2 FQGNSA. The CDR3 loop reads CASSSTRGEKLFF. In nucleotides, the CDR3 is TGTGCCAGCAGCTCGACCAGGGGTGAAAAACTGTTTTTT.

The chain uses TRBV10-3 and TRBJ2-6; no definite D call. CDR1 and CDR2 (germline): ENHRY, SYGVKD. V was pared by 6 bases and J by 2 bases, with 11 bases between. CDR3 length: 15 residues. The CDR3 reads CAISLGVAGANVLTF. In DNA form, the CDR3 reads TGTGCCATCAGCCTAGGCGTTGCTGGGGCCAACGTCCTGACTTTC.

The genes are TRBV3-1 (or the pseudogene TRBV3-2) and TRBJ2-4; TRBD2 matches 8 bases. The germline CDR1 and CDR2 sequences are LGHDT and YNNKEL (reference sequence). The CDR3 is made up of 16 amino acids. The V segment lost 3 bases and the J segment 0 bases; nucleotides outside the gene matches: 4. The CDR3 reads CASSHRLAGAKNIQYF. The DNA for the CDR3 is TGTGCCAGCAGCCACCGGCTAGCGGGAGCCAAAAACATTCAGTACTTC.

The chain has TRBV28 and TRBJ1-2; 9 nucleotides match TRBD1. V shed 6 bases, J shed 8 bases, and the junction held 10 bases outside the gene matches. This CDR3 comprises 14 residues. Germline V gene data show CDR1 as MDHEN and CDR2 as SYDVKM. CDR3 sequence (DNA): TGTGCCAGCAGCACACAGGGGGCAAAGTACGGCTACACCTTC. Translation gives CASSTQGAKYGYTF.

CDR3 sequence reads: CAWSVTEKLFF. For the CDR3, the DNA is TGTGCCTGGAGTGTAACAGAAAAACTGTTTTTT. This sequence joins TRBV30 and TRBJ1-4; D remains unclear. Germline CDR1 GTSNPN, CDR2 SVGIG (reference sequence). Trimming took 0 bases from V and 8 from J, leaving 4 bases between them. The CDR3 sequence is 11 residues long. Together with reference TRBV30 and TRBJ1-4, the CDR3 gives the full variable domain: SQTIHQWPATLVQPVGSPLSLECTVEGTSNPNLYWYRQAAGRGLQLLFYSVGIGQISSEVPQNLSASRPQDRQFILSSKKLLLSDSGFYLCAWSVTEKLFFGSGTQLSVL.

This clone has a single count. The chain carries TRBV4-1 and TRBJ1-5, with TRBD1 matching 7 bases. Looked up from germline, CDR1 is MGHRA and CDR2 is YSYEKL. V lost 1 base, J lost 3 bases, and 6 bases stayed unmatched. The CDR3 totals 16 residues. CDR3 sequence reads: CASSQVGGTVNQPQHF. DNA of the CDR3: TGCGCCAGCAGCCAAGTCGGGGGGACAGTCAATCAGCCCCAGCATTTT.

V is TRBV7-9 and J is TRBJ2-1, with D perhaps matching TRBD2 (7 bases). The V gene's germline CDR1 is SEHNR and CDR2 FQNEAQ (reference sequence). With 1 base removed from V and 10 bases from J, the gap between germline ends came to 20 bases. The CDR3 is 16 amino acids. This chain's CDR3 is CASSLGGLAGAGEQFF. The DNA of the CDR3 is TGTGCCAGCAGCTTAGGCGGACTCGCGGGGGCGGGGGAGCAGTTCTTC.

CDR3 sequence reads: CASSQDRGAQPQHF. As DNA, the CDR3 is TGTGCCAGCAGCCAGGACAGGGGAGCCCAGCCCCAGCATTTT. The chain links TRBV2 to TRBJ1-5; TRBD1 matches 9 bases. The CDR3 contains 14 residues. Trimming took 6 bases from V and 7 from J; bases not matched to a gene: 7. CDR1 and CDR2 (germline): SNHLY, FYNNEI.

This clone was detected only once. The rearrangement links TRBV18 to TRBJ2-4; TRBD1 might be the D (6 bases). V shed 3 bases and J shed 5 bases, with 14 bases lying between them. There are 15 residues in the CDR3. CDR1 KGHSH and CDR2 LQKENI come from the germline V gene. The CDR3 protein is CASSPATGLENIQYF. CDR3 nucleotide sequence: TGTGCCAGCTCACCTGCCACAGGGTTGGAAAACATTCAGTACTTC.

The rearrangement uses TRBV5-1 and TRBJ1-2; D is perhaps TRBD1 (5 bases). With 7 bases removed from V and 7 bases from J, the gap between germline ends came to 14 bases. The CDR3 totals 12 residues. The V gene's germline CDR1 is SGHRS and CDR2 YFSETQ. The CDR3 region has the DNA TGCGCCAGCGGCCGGGGGGAGTTTGGCTACACCTTC. Protein product: CASGRGEFGYTF.

The chain carries TRBV10-3 and TRBJ2-1; a weak D match, TRBD2 (5 bases). There are 15 residues in the CDR3. Trimming stripped 8 bases from V and 4 bases from J, with 18 bases between. In germline, CDR1 is ENHRY, CDR2 SYGVKD. CDR3: CAIRDSVVSYNEQFF. CDR3 DNA: TGTGCCATCCGGGATTCGGTGGTCTCGTACAATGAGCAGTTCTTC.

The chain is built from TRBV28 and TRBJ1-1; the D is unclear. The CDR3 totals 15 residues. CDR1 MDHEN and CDR2 SYDVKM come from the germline V gene. Deletions cut 6 bases from V and 4 bases from J, with 18 bases between. The CDR3 is CASRRGTGRSTEAFF. In DNA, the CDR3 is TGTGCCAGCAGACGGGGAACGGGCAGATCCACTGAAGCTTTCTTT.

This chain links TRBV4-1 with TRBJ1-1; D gene uncertain. The CDR3 is made up of 13 amino acids. The germline V gene has CDR1 MGHRA and CDR2 YSYEKL. Between the trimmed V and J ends, which lost 2 bases and 2 bases, there was a span of 6 bases. In DNA form, the CDR3 reads TGCGCCAGCAGCCAAACGCTCAACACTGAAGCTTTCTTT. This encodes CASSQTLNTEAFF.

CDR3 DNA: TGTGCCAGCAGCGAGCAACAGGGGCTGGGGGCTTTCTTT. Protein sequence: CASSEQQGLGAFF. The chain is built from TRBV7-9 and TRBJ1-1; 7 positions agree with TRBD1. CDR1 is SEHNR, CDR2 FQNEAQ, per germline (reference sequence). The CDR3 totals 13 residues. V lost 5 bases to trimming and J lost 11 bases; unmatched junction nucleotides: 11.